The sequence of this TCR beta chain was determined in a study of cytomegalovirus exposure and HLA in healthy donors. Overall study findings and caveats: Many donors shared some public TCRs, even though most TCR sequences were rare. For most TCR beta V segments, an earlier analysis put the productive rate at about 90% or about 30% of the time.

This CDR3 is built from 17 residues. The study ran its PCR with 60 Vbeta and 13 Jbeta primers. Assay used: immunoSEQ multiplex PCR; TCRdb lists only in-frame clones, some missing. The profile shows 90,000 to 110,000 clones, over 9.5% of them singletons. Note on this clone: Its antigen is unknown.

Source material: PBMCs. The rearrangement joins TRBV21-1 to TRBJ1-1; TRBD1, the D gene given by the table, was not confirmed from the DNA. TRBV21-1 is deemed a pseudogene. The clonotype originates from a man aged 40-50 years in good health and CMV-seropositive. The CDR3 loop is CASSKEGGGWVNTEAFF. The CDR3 DNA sequence: TGTGCCAGCAGCAAAGAAGGGGGTGGATGGGTGAACACTGAAGCTTTCTTT.